The clone carrying this T cell receptor beta chain was recorded a few times. The antigen is undetermined. Germline V gene lookup returns CDR1 LNHNV and CDR2 YYDKDF (reference sequence). This CDR3 is 12 amino acids long. V shed 9 bases and J shed 4 bases, with 12 bases lying between them. Reverse transcription of all isolated RNA meant that expressed TCRB transcripts were sequenced. Here immunoSEQ multiplex PCR was the method, and the copy in TCRdb shows in-frame clones only, minus some. Among more than 200,000 clones listed, 15% to 20% were seen once. These data are taken from a study of beta chain features in type 1 diabetes. Study results and limitations: Patients with Type 1 diabetes showed moderately but significantly shorter TCRB CDR3s in all four CD4+ subsets.

This clonotype was obtained from a man aged 25-45 years with type 1 diabetes. Sequences were obtained from naive CD4+ T cells from blood. The V and J genes are TRBV15 and TRBJ1-2, with D unclear. CDR3 in amino acids: CATSGEVYGYTF. For the CDR3, the DNA is TGTGCCACAAGCGGAGAAGTCTATGGCTACACCTTC.